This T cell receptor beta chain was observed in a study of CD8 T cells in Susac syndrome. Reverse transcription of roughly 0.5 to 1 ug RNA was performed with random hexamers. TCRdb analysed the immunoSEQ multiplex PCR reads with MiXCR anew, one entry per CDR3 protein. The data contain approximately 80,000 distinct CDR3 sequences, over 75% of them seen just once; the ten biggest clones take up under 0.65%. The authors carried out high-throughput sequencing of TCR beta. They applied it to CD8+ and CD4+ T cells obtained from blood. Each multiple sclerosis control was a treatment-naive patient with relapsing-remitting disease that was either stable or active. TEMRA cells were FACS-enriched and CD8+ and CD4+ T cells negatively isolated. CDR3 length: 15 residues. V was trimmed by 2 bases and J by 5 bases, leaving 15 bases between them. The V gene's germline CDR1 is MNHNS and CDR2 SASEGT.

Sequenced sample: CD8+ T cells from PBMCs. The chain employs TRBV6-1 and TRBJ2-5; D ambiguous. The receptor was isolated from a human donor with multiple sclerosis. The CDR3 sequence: CASSELDVSRETQYF. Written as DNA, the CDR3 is TGTGCCAGCAGTGAATTGGATGTCAGCCGGGAGACCCAGTACTTC.